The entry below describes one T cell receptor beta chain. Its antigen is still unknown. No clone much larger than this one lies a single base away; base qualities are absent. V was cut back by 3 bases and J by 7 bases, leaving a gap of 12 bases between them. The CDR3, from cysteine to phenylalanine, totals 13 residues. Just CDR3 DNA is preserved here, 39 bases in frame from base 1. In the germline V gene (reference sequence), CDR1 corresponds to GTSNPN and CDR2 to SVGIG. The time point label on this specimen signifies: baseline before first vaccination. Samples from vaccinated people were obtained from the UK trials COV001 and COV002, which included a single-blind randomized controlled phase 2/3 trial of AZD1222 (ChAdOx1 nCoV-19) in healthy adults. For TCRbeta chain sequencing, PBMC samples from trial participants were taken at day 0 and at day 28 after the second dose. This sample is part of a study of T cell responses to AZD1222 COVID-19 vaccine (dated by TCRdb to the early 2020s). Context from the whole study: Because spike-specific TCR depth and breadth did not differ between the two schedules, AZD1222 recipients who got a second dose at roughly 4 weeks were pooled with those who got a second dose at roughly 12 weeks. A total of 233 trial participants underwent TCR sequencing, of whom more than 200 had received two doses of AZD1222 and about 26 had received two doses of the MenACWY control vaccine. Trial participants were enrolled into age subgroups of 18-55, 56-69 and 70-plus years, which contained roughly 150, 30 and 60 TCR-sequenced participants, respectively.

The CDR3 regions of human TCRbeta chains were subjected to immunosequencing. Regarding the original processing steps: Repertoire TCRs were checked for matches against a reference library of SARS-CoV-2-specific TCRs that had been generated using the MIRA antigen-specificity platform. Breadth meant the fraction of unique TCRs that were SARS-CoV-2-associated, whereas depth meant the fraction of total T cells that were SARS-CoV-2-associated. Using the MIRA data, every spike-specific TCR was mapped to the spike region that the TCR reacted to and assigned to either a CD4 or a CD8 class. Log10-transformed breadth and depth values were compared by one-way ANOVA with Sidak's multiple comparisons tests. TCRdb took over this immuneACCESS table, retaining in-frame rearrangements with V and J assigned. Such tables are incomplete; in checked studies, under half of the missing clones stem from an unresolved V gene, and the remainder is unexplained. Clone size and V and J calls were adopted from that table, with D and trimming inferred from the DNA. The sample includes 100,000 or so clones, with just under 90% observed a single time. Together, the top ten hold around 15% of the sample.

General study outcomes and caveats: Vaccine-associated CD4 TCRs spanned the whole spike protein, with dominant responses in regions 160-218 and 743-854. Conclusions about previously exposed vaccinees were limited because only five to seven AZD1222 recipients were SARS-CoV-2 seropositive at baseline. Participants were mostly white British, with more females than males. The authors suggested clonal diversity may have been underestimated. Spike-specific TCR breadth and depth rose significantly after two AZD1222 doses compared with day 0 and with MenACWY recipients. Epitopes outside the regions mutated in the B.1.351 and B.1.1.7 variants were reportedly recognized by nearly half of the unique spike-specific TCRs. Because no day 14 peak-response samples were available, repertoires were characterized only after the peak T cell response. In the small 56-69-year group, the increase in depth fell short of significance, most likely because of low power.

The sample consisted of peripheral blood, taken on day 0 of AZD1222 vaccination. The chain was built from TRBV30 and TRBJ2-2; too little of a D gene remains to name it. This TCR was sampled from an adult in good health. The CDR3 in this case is CAWSEPAGGELFF. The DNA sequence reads TGTGCCTGGAGCGAACCAGCCGGCGGGGAGCTGTTTTTT.